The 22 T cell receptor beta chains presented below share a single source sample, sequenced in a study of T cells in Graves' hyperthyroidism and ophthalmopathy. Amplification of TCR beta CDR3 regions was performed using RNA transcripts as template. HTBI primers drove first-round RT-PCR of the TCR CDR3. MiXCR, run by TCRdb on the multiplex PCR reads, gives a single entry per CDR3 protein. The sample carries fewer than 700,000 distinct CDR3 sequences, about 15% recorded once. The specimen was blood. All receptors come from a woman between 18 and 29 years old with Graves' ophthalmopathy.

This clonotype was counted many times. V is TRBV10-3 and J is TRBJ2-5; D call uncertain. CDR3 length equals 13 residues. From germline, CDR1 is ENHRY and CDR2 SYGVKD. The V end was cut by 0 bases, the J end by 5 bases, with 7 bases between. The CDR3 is CAISESDLETQYF. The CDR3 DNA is TGTGCCATCAGTGAGTCCGATTTGGAGACCCAGTACTTC.

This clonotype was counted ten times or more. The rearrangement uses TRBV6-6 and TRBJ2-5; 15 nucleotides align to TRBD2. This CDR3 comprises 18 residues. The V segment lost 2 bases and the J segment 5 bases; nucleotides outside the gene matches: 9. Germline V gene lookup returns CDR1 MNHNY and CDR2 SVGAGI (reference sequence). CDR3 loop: CASSYTWTSGGAVETQYF. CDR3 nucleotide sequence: TGTGCCAGCAGTTACACATGGACTAGCGGGGGGGCCGTGGAGACCCAGTACTTC.

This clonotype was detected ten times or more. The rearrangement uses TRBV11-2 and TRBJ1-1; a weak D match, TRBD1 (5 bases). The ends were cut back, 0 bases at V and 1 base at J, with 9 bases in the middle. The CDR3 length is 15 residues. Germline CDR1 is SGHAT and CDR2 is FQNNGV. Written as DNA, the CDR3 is TGTGCCAGCAGCTTAGAGAAGGGGTGGAACACTGAAGCTTTCTTT. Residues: CASSLEKGWNTEAFF.

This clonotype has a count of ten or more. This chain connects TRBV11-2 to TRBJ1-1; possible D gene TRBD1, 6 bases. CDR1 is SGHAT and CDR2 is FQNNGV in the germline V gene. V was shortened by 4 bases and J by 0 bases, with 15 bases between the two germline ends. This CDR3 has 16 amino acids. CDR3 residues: CASSSYFRGVNTEAFF. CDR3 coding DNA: TGTGCCAGCAGCTCCTACTTCAGGGGTGTGAACACTGAAGCTTTCTTT.

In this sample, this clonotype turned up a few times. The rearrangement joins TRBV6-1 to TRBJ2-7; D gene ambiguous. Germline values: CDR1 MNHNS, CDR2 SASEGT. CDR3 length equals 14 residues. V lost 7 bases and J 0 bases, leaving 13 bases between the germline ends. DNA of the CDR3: TGTGCCAGCACCGTACGGGTTCCCTCCTACGAGCAGTACTTC. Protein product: CASTVRVPSYEQYF.

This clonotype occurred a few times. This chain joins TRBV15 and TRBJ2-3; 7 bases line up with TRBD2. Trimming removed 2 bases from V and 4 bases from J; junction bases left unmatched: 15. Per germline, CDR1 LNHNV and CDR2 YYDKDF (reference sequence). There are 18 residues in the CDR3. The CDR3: CATSRSSRVREFADTQYF. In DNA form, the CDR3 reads TGTGCCACCAGCAGATCTTCCCGAGTGCGGGAGTTTGCAGATACGCAGTATTTT. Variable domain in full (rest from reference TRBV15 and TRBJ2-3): DAMVIQNPRYQVTQFGKPVTLSCSQTLNHNVMYWYQQKSSQAPKLLFHYYDKDFNNEADTPDNFQSRRPNTSFCFLDIRSPGLGDTAMYLCATSRSSRVREFADTQYFGPGTRLTVL.

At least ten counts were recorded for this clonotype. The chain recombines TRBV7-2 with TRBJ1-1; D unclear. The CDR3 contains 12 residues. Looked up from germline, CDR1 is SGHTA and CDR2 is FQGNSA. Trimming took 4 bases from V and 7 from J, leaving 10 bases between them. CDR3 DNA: TGTGCCAGCAGCTCAATACTCGTTGAAGCTTTCTTT. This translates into CASSSILVEAFF.

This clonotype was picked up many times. Written as DNA, the CDR3 is TGTGCCAGCAGCCGCCTTGAACTAGCAAGTAGGACCGGGGAGCTGTTTTTT. It encodes CASSRLELASRTGELFF. This chain links TRBV7-2 with TRBJ2-2; possible D gene TRBD2, 6 bases. Germline loops: CDR1 SGHTA, CDR2 FQGNSA. The CDR3 spans 17 residues. V was trimmed by 5 bases and J by 5 bases, leaving 21 bases between them.

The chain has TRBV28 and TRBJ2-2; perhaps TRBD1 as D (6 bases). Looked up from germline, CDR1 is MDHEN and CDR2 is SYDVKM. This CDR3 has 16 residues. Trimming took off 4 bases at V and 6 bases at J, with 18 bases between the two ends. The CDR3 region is CASSSPSGAAPGELFF. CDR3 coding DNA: TGTGCCAGCAGTTCGCCCTCAGGGGCTGCGCCCGGGGAGCTGTTTTTT.

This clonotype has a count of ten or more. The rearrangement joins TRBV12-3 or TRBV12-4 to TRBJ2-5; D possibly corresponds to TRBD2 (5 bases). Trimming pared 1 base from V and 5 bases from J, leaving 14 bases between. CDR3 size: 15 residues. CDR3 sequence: CASSLGPSSGETQYF. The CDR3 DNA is TGTGCCAGCAGTTTAGGCCCCTCATCGGGGGAGACCCAGTACTTC.

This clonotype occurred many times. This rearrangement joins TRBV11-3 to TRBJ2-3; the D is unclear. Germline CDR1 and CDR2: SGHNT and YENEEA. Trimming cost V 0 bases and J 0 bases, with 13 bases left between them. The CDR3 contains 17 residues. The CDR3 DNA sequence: TGTGCCAGCAGCTTAGACGACCGAGACCCTAGCACAGATACGCAGTATTTT. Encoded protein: CASSLDDRDPSTDTQYF.

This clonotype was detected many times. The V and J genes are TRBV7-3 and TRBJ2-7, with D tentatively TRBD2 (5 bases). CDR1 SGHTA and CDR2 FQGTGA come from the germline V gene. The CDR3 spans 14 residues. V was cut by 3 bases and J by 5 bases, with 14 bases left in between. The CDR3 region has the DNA TGTGCCAGCAGCTTGCTAGGTGGGAGCCACGAGCAGTACTTC. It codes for CASSLLGGSHEQYF.

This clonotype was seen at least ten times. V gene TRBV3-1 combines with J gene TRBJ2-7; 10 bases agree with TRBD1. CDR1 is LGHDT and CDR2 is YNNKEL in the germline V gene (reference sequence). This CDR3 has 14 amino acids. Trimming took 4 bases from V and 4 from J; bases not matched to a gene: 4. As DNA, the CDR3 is TGTGCCAGCAGCCGCCGGGACAGGGGTTACGAGCAGTACTTC. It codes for CASSRRDRGYEQYF.

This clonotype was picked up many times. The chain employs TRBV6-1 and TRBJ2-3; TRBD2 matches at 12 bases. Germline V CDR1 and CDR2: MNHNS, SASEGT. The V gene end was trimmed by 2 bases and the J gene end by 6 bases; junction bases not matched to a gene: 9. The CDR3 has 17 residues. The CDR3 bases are TGTGCCAGCAGTGAAATCCTAGCGGGAGGGCCGCGCGATACGCAGTATTTT. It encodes CASSEILAGGPRDTQYF.

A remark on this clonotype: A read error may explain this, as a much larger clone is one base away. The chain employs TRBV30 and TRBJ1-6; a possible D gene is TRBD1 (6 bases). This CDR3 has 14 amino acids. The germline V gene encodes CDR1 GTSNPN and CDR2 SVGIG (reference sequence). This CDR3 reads CAWSVRQEGSPHHF. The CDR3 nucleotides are TGTGCCTGGAGTGTACGACAGGAGGGATCACCCCACCACTTT. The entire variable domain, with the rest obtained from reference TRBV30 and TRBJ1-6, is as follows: SQTIHQWPATLVQPVGSPLSLECTVEGTSNPNLYWYRQAAGRGLQLLFYSVGIGQISSEVPQNLSASRPQDRQFILSSKKLLLSDSGFYLCAWSVRQEGSPHHFGNGTRLTVT.

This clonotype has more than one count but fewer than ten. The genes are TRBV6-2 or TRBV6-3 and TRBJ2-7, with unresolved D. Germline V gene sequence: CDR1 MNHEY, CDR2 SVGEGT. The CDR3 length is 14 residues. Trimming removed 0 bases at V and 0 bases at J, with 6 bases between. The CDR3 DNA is TGTGCCAGCAGTTACTCCGGCAACTCCTACGAGCAGTACTTC. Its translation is CASSYSGNSYEQYF.

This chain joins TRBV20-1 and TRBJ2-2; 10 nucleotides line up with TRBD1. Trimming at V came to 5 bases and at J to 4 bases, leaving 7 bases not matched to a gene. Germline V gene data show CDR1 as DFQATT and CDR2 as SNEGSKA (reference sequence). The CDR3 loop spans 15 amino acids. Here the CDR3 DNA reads TGCAGTGCTGTTCCGGGACAGGGGTCCACCGGGGAGCTGTTTTTT. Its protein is CSAVPGQGSTGELFF.

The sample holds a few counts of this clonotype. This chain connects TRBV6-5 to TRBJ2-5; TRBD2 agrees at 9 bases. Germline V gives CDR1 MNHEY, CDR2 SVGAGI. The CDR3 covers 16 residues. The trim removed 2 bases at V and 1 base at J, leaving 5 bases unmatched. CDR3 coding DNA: TGTGCCAGCAGTTACGGGGTGCGGGGGGGCCAAGAGACCCAGTACTTC. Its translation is CASSYGVRGGQETQYF.

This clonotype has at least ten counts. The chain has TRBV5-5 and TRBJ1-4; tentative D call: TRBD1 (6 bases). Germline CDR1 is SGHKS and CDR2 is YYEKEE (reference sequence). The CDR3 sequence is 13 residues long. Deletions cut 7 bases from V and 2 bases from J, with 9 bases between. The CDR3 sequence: CASGTGTNEKLFF. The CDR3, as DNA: TGTGCCAGCGGCACAGGGACTAATGAAAAACTGTTTTTT.

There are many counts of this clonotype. The CDR3 region is CASDKRTTSTDTQYF. The CDR3 region has the DNA TGTGCCAGCGATAAACGGACAACTAGCACAGATACGCAGTATTTT. This chain connects TRBV2 to TRBJ2-3; a weak D match, TRBD1 (5 bases). V shed 8 bases and J shed 0 bases, with 15 bases lying between them. Germline CDR1 is SNHLY and CDR2 is FYNNEI. This CDR3 spans 15 amino acids. The full variable domain, completed using reference TRBV2 and TRBJ2-3, is EPEVTQTPSHQVTQMGQEVILRCVPISNHLYFYWYRQILGQKVEFLVSFYNNEISEKSEIFDDQFSVERPDGSNFTLKIRSTKLEDSAMYFCASDKRTTSTDTQYFGPGTRLTVL.

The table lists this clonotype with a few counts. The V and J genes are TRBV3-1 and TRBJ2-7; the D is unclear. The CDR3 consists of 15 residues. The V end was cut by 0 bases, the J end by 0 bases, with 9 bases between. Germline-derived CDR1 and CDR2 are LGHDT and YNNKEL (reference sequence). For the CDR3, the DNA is TGTGCCAGCAGCCAAGAAGATGCCCTCTCCTACGAGCAGTACTTC. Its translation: CASSQEDALSYEQYF.

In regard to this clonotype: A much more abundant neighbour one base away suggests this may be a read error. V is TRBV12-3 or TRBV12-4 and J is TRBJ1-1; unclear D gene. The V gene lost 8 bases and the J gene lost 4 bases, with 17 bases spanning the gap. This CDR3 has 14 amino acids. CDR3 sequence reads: CASGSRTSRTEAFF. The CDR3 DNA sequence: TGTGCCAGCGGTTCAAGGACTTCCCGCACTGAAGCTTTCTTT.